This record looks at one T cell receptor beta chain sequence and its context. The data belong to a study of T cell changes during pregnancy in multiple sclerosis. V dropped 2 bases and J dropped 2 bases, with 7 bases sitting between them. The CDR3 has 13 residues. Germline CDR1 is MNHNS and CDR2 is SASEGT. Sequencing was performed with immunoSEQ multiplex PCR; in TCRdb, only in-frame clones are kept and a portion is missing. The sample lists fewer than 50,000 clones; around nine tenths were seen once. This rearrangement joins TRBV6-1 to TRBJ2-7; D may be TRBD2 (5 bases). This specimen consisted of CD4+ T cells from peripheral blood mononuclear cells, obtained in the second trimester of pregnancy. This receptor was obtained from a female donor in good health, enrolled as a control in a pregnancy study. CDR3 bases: TGTGCCAGCAGTGAACGGGGTCCCTACGAGCAGTACTTC. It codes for CASSERGPYEQYF.